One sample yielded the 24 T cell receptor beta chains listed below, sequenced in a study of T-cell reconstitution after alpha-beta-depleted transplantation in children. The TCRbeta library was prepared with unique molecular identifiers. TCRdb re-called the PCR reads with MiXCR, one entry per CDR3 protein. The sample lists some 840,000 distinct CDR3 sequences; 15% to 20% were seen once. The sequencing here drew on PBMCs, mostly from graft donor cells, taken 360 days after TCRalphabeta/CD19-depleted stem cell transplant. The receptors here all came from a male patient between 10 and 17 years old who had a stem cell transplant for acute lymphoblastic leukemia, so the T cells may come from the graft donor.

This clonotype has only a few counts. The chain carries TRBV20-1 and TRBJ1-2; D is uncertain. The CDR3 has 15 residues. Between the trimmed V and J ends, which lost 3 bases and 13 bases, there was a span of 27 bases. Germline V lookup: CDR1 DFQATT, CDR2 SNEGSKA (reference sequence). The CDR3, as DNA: TGCAGTGCTAGCCCCCGGCTGACCCCATCCTTAGCGCGCACCTTC. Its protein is CSASPRLTPSLARTF.

As DNA, the CDR3 is TGTGCCACCAGTGCCTTTACCGGGACTAGCGGCCTCAGCTCCTACAATGAGCAGTTCTTC. Translated, it gives CATSAFTGTSGLSSYNEQFF. The chain links TRBV24-1 to TRBJ2-1; 11 positions match TRBD2. This CDR3 is 20 amino acids long. V lost 5 bases and J lost 0; bases outside the gene matches: 14. Germline lookup yields CDR1 KGHDR and CDR2 SFDVKD.

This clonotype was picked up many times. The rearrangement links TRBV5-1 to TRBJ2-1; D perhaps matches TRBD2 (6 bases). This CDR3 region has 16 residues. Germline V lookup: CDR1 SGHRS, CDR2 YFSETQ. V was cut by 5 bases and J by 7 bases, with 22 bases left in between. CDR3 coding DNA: TGCGCCAGCAGTCGGTTAGTAATCAGGGAGGAAAATGAGCAGTTCTTC. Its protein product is CASSRLVIREENEQFF.

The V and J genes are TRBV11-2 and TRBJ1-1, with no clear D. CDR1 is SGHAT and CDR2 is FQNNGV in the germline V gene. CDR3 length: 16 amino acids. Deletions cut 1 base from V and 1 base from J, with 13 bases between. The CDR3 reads CASSLGGVRPNTEAFF. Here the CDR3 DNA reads TGTGCCAGCAGCTTAGGAGGTGTACGTCCGAACACTGAAGCTTTCTTT.

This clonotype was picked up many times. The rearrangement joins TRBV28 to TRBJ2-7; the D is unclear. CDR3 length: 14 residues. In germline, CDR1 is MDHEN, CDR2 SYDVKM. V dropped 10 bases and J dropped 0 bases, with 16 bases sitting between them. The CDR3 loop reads CAIGRTSRSYEQYF. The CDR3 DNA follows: TGTGCCATCGGACGGACGTCACGCTCCTACGAGCAGTACTTC.

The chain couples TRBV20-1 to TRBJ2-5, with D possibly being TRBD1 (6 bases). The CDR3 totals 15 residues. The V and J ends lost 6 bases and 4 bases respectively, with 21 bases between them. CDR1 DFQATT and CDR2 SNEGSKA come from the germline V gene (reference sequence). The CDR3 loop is CSAPTAGTTRETQYF. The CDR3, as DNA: TGCAGTGCCCCAACGGCCGGGACAACCAGAGAGACCCAGTACTTC.

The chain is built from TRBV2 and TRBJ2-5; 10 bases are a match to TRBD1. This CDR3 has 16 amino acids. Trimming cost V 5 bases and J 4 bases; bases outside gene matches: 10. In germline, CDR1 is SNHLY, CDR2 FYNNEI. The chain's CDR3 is CASSPRDRGFLETQYF. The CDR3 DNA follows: TGTGCCAGCAGTCCCCGGGACAGGGGTTTTTTAGAGACCCAGTACTTC. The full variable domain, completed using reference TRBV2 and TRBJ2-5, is EPEVTQTPSHQVTQMGQEVILRCVPISNHLYFYWYRQILGQKVEFLVSFYNNEISEKSEIFDDQFSVERPDGSNFTLKIRSTKLEDSAMYFCASSPRDRGFLETQYFGPGTRLLVL.

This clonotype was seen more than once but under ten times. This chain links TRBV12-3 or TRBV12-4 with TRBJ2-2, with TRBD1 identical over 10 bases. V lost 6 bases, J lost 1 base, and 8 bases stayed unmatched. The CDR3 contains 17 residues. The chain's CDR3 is CASSRPTGGVNTGELFF. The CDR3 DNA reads TGTGCCAGCAGCCGGCCGACAGGGGGCGTGAACACCGGGGAGCTGTTTTTT.

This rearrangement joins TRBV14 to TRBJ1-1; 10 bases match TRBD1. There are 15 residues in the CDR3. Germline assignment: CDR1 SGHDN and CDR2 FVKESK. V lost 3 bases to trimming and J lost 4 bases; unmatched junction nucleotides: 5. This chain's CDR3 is CASSQTGGETTEAFF. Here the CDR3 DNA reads TGTGCCAGCAGCCAGACAGGGGGCGAAACCACTGAAGCTTTCTTT.

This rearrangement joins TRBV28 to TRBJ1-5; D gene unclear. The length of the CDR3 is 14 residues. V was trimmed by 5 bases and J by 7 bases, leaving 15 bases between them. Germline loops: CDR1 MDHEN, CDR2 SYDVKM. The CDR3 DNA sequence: TGTGCCAGCAGTCCCAAAACGAGGGTACAGCCCCAGCATTTT. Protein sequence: CASSPKTRVQPQHF.

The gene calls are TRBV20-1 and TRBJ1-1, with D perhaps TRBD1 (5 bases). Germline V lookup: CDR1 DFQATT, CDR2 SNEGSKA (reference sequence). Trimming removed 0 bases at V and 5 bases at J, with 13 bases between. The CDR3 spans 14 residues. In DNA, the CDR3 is TGCAGTGCTAGAGAGACAGATCCGAGAACTGAAGCTTTCTTT. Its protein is CSARETDPRTEAFF.

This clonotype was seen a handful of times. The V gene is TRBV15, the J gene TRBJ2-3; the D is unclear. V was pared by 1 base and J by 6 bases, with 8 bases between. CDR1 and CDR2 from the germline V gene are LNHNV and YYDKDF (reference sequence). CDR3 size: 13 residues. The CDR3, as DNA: TGTGCCACCAGCAGAGGCCCACCGGATACGCAGTATTTT. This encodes CATSRGPPDTQYF. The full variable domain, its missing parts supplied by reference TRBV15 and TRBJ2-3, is DAMVIQNPRYQVTQFGKPVTLSCSQTLNHNVMYWYQQKSSQAPKLLFHYYDKDFNNEADTPDNFQSRRPNTSFCFLDIRSPGLGDTAMYLCATSRGPPDTQYFGPGTRLTVL.

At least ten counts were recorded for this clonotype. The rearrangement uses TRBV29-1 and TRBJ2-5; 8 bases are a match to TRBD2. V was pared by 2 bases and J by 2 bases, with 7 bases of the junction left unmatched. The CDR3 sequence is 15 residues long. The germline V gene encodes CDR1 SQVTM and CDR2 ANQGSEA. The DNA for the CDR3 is TGCAGCGTTGAACTGAGCGGGAGTTCTCAAGAGACCCAGTACTTC. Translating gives CSVELSGSSQETQYF.

Here the CDR3 reads CASSGKGVDTQYF. The CDR3 DNA reads TGCGCCAGCAGCGGCAAAGGGGTCGATACGCAGTATTTT. J is TRBJ2-3 and V is TRBV5-1, with D possibly TRBD1 on 5 matching bases. V was pared by 4 bases and J by 6 bases, with 12 bases between. The CDR3 totals 13 residues. In germline, CDR1 is SGHRS, CDR2 YFSETQ.

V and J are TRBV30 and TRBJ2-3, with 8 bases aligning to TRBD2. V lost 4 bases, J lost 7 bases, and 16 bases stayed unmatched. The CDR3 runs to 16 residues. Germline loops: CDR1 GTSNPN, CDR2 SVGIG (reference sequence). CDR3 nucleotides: TGTGCCTGGATCGACCCGTACGGGAGGGCCGGGTATACGCAGTATTTT. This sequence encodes CAWIDPYGRAGYTQYF.

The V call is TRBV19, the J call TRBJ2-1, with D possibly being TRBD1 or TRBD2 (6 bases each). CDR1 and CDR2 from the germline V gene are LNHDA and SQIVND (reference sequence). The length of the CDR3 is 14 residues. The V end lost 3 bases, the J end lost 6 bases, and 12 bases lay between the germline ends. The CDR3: CASSIGGPGNEQFF. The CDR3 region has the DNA TGTGCCAGTAGTATTGGGGGGCCGGGCAATGAGCAGTTCTTC. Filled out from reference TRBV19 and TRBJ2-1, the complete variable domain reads DGGITQSPKYLFRKEGQNVTLSCEQNLNHDAMYWYRQDPGQGLRLIYYSQIVNDFQKGDIAEGYSVSREKKESFPLTVTSAQKNPTAFYLCASSIGGPGNEQFFGPGTRLTVL.

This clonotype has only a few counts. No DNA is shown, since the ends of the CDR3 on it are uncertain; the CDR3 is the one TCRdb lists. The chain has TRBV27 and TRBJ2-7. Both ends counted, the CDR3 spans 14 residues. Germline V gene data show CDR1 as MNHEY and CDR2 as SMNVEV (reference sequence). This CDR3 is CASSSSDAAYEQYF.

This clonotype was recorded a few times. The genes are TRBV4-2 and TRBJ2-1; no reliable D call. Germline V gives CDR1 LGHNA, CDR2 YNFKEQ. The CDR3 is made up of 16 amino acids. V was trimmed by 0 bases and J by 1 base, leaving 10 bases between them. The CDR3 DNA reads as TGTGCCAGCAGCCAAGATCTGGACCGATCCTACAATGAGCAGTTCTTC. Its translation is CASSQDLDRSYNEQFF.

As DNA, the CDR3 is TGCGCCAGCAGCTTGGCGGCTAGCTGGGAGGCCTACGAGCAGTACTTC. It encodes CASSLAASWEAYEQYF. V and J are TRBV5-1 and TRBJ2-7, with D possibly TRBD2 on 6 matching bases. Per the germline V gene, CDR1 is SGHRS and CDR2 is YFSETQ. The CDR3 runs 16 residues. With 0 bases removed from V and 2 bases from J, the gap between germline ends came to 15 bases.

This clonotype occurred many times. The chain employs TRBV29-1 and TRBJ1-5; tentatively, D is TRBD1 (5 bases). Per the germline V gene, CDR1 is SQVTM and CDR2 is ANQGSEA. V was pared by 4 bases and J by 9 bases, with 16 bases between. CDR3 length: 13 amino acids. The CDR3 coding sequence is TGCAGCGTTGCGCTGGAGCGGGACTCGCCCCAGCATTTT. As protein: CSVALERDSPQHF. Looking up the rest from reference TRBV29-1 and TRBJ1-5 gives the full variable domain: SAVISQKPSRDICQRGTSLTIQCQVDSQVTMMFWYRQQPGQSLTLIATANQGSEATYESGFVIDKFPISRPNLTFSTLTVSNMSPEDSSIYLCSVALERDSPQHFGDGTRLSIL.

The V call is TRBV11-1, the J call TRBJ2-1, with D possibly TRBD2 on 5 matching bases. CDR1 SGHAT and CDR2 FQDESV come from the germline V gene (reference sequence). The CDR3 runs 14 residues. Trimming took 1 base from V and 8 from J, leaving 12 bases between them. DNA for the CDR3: TGTGCCAGCAGCTTAGGGCTAGCTCCCTATGAGCAGTTCTTC. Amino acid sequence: CASSLGLAPYEQFF.

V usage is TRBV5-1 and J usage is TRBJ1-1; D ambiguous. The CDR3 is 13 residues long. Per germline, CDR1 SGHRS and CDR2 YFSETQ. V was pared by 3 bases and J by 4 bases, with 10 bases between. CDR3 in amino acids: CASSSSWGTEAFF. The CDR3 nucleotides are TGCGCCAGCAGCTCCTCCTGGGGCACTGAAGCTTTCTTT.

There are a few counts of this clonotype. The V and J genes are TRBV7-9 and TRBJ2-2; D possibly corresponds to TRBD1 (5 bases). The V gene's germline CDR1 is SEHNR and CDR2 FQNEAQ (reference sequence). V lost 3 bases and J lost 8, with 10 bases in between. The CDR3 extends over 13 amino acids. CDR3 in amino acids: CASSFTGPGELFF. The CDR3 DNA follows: TGTGCCAGCAGCTTTACAGGTCCTGGGGAGCTGTTTTTT.

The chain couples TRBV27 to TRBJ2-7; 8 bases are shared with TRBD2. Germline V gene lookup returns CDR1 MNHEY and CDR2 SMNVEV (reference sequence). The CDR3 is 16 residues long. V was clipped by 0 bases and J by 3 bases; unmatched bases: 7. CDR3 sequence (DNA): TGTGCCAGCAGTTTATCGGGGGGACTAGGTCACTACGAGCAGTACTTC. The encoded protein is CASSLSGGLGHYEQYF.